These 11 T cell receptor beta chains share one sample of origin, sequenced in a study of shared clonotypes between healthy human individuals (TCRdb year 2020). Receptors were amplified or captured by the immunoSEQ multiplex PCR assay. TCRdb carries this immuneACCESS record with in-frame sequences only. Its versions omit some clonotypes, under half of them owing to an unresolved V gene in the studies checked, with the rest unexplained. The sample records some 2.1 million clones, roughly 95% of which are singletons. 0.13% of the sample is held by the ten biggest clonotypes. The source material was naive CD4+ T cells sorted from blood. The label giving this sample's cell subset or site can be read as: CD45RA+ positively selected. The source is a man between 18 and 35 years old in good health.

The chain joins TRBV5-1 to TRBJ1-1, with D possibly matching TRBD1 (6 bases). CDR1 and CDR2 (germline): SGHRS, YFSETQ. The CDR3 runs to 14 residues. Trimming pared 0 bases from V and 5 bases from J, leaving 11 bases between. The CDR3 DNA reads TGCGCCAGCAGCTTGGCTGGGGGGGCGACTGAAGCTTTCTTT. Translated, it gives CASSLAGGATEAFF.

CDR3 amino acids: CASSLGDRNNEQFF. The CDR3, as DNA: TGCGCCAGCAGCTTGGGGGACAGAAACAATGAGCAGTTCTTC. The genes are TRBV5-1 and TRBJ2-1; 7 bases line up with TRBD1. Looked up from germline, CDR1 is SGHRS and CDR2 is YFSETQ. Germline trimming cut 0 bases from V and 5 bases from J; bases unmatched to any gene: 2. The CDR3 totals 14 residues.

V and J are TRBV7-2 and TRBJ2-2; weak D call: TRBD2 (6 bases). CDR3 length: 16 residues. V was shortened by 2 bases and J by 0 bases, with 10 bases between the two germline ends. Germline V CDR1 and CDR2: SGHTA, FQGNSA. CDR3 region: CASSLNSGANTGELFF. The DNA of the CDR3 is TGTGCCAGCAGCTTAAATAGCGGCGCGAACACCGGGGAGCTGTTTTTT.

The V and J genes are TRBV5-8 and TRBJ2-5; TRBD1 matches at 9 bases. The CDR3 length is 17 residues. Germline trimming cut 8 bases from V and 4 bases from J; bases unmatched to any gene: 18. In germline, CDR1 is SGHTS, CDR2 YDEGEE. The CDR3 reads CARRPATGQGDGETQYF. The CDR3 DNA reads as TGTGCCAGACGACCAGCTACGGGACAGGGCGACGGAGAGACCCAGTACTTC.

The genes are TRBV6-5 and TRBJ2-7; the D gene is possibly TRBD2 (6 bases). V shed 2 bases and J shed 6 bases, with 8 bases lying between them. Per the germline V gene, CDR1 is MNHEY and CDR2 is SVGAGI. This CDR3 has 12 residues. The CDR3 loop is CASSYGGTEQYF. The CDR3 DNA reads as TGTGCCAGCAGTTACGGCGGGACCGAGCAGTACTTC.

A note on this clone: Within the sample, other DNA sequences also encode this same CDR3. V and J are TRBV6-6 and TRBJ2-3; the D gene is possibly TRBD2 (6 bases). This CDR3 is 14 amino acids long. Trimming stripped 2 bases from V and 1 base from J, with 7 bases between. Germline-derived CDR1 and CDR2 are MNHNY and SVGAGI (reference sequence). The CDR3 sequence is CASSYGGGTDTQYF. DNA for the CDR3: TGTGCCAGCAGTTACGGCGGGGGCACAGATACGCAGTATTTT.

Points on this clone: The junction departs from the called germline gene at one end, perhaps through a read error. The V call is TRBV7-7, the J call TRBJ2-5; no reliable D call. CDR1 is SSHAT and CDR2 is FNYEAQ in the germline V gene (reference sequence). The CDR3 consists of 14 residues. This CDR3 is CASSLGASQETQYF. The DNA of the CDR3 is TGTGCTAGCAGCTTAGGTGCTAGCCAAGAGACCCAGTACTTC.

The V call is TRBV10-1, the J call TRBJ2-2, with D perhaps matching TRBD2 (7 bases). Germline-derived CDR1 and CDR2 are WNHNN and SYGVQD (reference sequence). V lost 3 bases and J lost 7, with 15 bases in between. The CDR3 is made up of 15 amino acids. This chain's CDR3 is CASSDPGGAGGELFF. In nucleotides, the CDR3 is TGCGCCAGCAGTGATCCTGGGGGGGCTGGCGGGGAGCTGTTTTTT.

The chain couples TRBV7-9 to TRBJ1-5; perhaps TRBD1 as D (5 bases). The V gene's germline CDR1 is SEHNR and CDR2 FQNEAQ (reference sequence). This CDR3 contains 15 residues. Between the trimmed V and J ends, which lost 2 bases and 1 base, there was a span of 9 bases. The CDR3 region is CASSLSGGSNQPQHF. As DNA, the CDR3 is TGTGCCAGCAGCTTATCTGGGGGAAGCAATCAGCCCCAGCATTTT.

The chain carries TRBV7-2 and TRBJ1-5, with D unclear. V dropped 1 base and J dropped 0 bases, with 7 bases sitting between them. Germline lookup yields CDR1 SGHTA and CDR2 FQGNSA. The CDR3 is 15 amino acids. Written as DNA, the CDR3 is TGTGCCAGCAGCTTAGTGTGGGGTAGCAATCAGCCCCAGCATTTT. Its protein product is CASSLVWGSNQPQHF.

V gene TRBV7-9 combines with J gene TRBJ1-2; D is undetermined. Trimming pared 4 bases from V and 8 bases from J, leaving 14 bases between. Germline V lookup: CDR1 SEHNR, CDR2 FQNEAQ (reference sequence). This CDR3 is built from 13 residues. Here the CDR3 reads CASSSERTGGYTF. The CDR3 DNA sequence: TGTGCCAGCAGCTCAGAGAGGACGGGGGGCTACACCTTC.